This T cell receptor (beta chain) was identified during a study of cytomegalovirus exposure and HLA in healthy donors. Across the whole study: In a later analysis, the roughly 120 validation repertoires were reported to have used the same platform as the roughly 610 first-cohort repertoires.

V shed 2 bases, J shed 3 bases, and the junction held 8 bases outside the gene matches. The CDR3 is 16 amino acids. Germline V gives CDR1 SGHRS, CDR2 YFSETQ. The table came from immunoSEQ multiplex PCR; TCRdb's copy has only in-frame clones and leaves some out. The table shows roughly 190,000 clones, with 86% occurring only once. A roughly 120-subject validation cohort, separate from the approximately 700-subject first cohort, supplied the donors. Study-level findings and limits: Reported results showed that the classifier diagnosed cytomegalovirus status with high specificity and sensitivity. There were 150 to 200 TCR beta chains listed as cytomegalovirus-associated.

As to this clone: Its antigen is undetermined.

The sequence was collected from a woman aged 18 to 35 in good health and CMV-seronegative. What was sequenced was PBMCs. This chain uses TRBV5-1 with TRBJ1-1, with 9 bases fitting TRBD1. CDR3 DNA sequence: TGCGCCAGCAGCTTAGGTACAGGGGGCTGGGACACTGAAGCTTTCTTT. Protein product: CASSLGTGGWDTEAFF.